This TCR beta chain appears in the sequencing data of a study of blood T cells in healthy people across ages. A sample-barcoded 5' primer and a J-beta primer mix were used in a second PCR of roughly 7 to 11 cycles. Via MiXCR, TCRdb re-called the 5' RACE reads, giving one row per CDR3 protein. The sample includes more than 750,000 distinct CDR3 sequences, about 27% of them seen just once. Germline lookup yields CDR1 LGHDT and CDR2 YNNKEL (reference sequence). This CDR3 is built from 16 residues. The germline V and J ends were trimmed by 7 bases and 5 bases, with 18 bases remaining between them. These data are also associated with another study on T cells of mothers and their children. Turning to that study: In cDNA synthesis, all of the extracted RNA was used at about 1.6 ug per 15 ul.

The source of this sequence is a middle-aged woman in good health. The sequenced material came from blood. The V gene is TRBV3-1, the J gene TRBJ1-6; TRBD1 is a possible D gene (5 bases). The CDR3 spells CASNSATRGHNSPLHF. The CDR3 bases are TGTGCCAGCAACTCGGCTACACGGGGACATAATTCACCCCTCCACTTT.